This T cell receptor (beta chain) stems from a study of blood T cell repertoires in COVID-19 (dated by TCRdb to 2020 to 2022). Some background on the complete study: Samples from collaborators originated in the United States, Italy and Spain and spanned both the acute and convalescent phases of COVID-19. The material from the prospective study consisted of cDNA or gDNA derived from T cells, B-cell-depleted T cells, or PBMCs. The samples were drawn from the first 160 participants of the ongoing ImmuneRACE study and from over 950 subjects provided by 6 global collaborators. The sample metadata nearly always contained a de-identified subject ID, COVID-19 status, age in years and sex. The repertoires were made available in a free public database intended to serve as a resource for research on the immune response to SARS-CoV-2. HLA class I and class II types, where available, came from metadata supplied by the sample provider rather than from assay-based typing. Subjects who had been exposed to COVID-19, were actively infected with it, or had recovered from it provided the deeply sampled blood TCRbeta repertoires that made up the dataset. Beyond this particular receptor, the publication reports: How much clinical and demographic metadata was included differed by source and by participant, and the metadata was provided uncurated.

This clone was observed a few times. Its antigen remains unidentified. No base quality information exists; no much larger clone differs at one position. The immunoSEQ Assay, a bias-controlled multiplex PCR, was used to amplify TCRbeta CDR3 regions from genomic DNA. The source study handled its data this way. The number of nucleated cells in each sample was estimated from the amplification of reference gene primers within the assay. To quantify the absolute abundance of each unique TCRbeta CDR3 rearrangement, sequence reads were collapsed and filtered. For each sample, productive Simpson clonality was calculated by taking the square root of Simpson's diversity index across productive rearrangements. Entries here come from immuneACCESS through TCRdb and include only in-frame sequences with V and J called. Some clones fail to appear in such tables; in the studies checked, an unresolved V gene covers under half of the shortfall, and the cause of the remainder is unknown. V, J and clone size derive from that table, while D and trimming were established from the DNA sequence. Across this sample there are roughly 200,000 clones, with roughly 80% seen only once. Roughly 5.6% of the sample lies in the top ten.

At one collaborating source in Seattle, patients were enrolled during active infection and were followed longitudinally through the course of disease. Collaborating institutions collected whole blood in K2EDTA tubes following their own protocols. For TCRbeta analysis, collaborator samples were shipped as frozen whole blood, as isolated PBMCs, or as DNA extracted from either sample type. CDR1 and CDR2 are read off the germline V gene as MDHEN and SYDVKM. The CDR3 holds 12 amino acids from the cysteine to the phenylalanine. The retained sequence is limited to the CDR3, 36 bases, with the frame set at the first base. V was cut back by 6 bases and J by 1 base, leaving a gap of 7 bases between them.

This clonotype originated in a woman in her thirties or forties with COVID-19, enrolled during active disease. Sequenced: peripheral blood. Rearrangement joined TRBV28 to TRBJ2-7, with a weak D call of TRBD1 (5 bases match). The sequenced DNA is TGTGCCAGCAGCCGACAGTCCTACGAGCAGTACTTC. Protein translation: CASSRQSYEQYF.